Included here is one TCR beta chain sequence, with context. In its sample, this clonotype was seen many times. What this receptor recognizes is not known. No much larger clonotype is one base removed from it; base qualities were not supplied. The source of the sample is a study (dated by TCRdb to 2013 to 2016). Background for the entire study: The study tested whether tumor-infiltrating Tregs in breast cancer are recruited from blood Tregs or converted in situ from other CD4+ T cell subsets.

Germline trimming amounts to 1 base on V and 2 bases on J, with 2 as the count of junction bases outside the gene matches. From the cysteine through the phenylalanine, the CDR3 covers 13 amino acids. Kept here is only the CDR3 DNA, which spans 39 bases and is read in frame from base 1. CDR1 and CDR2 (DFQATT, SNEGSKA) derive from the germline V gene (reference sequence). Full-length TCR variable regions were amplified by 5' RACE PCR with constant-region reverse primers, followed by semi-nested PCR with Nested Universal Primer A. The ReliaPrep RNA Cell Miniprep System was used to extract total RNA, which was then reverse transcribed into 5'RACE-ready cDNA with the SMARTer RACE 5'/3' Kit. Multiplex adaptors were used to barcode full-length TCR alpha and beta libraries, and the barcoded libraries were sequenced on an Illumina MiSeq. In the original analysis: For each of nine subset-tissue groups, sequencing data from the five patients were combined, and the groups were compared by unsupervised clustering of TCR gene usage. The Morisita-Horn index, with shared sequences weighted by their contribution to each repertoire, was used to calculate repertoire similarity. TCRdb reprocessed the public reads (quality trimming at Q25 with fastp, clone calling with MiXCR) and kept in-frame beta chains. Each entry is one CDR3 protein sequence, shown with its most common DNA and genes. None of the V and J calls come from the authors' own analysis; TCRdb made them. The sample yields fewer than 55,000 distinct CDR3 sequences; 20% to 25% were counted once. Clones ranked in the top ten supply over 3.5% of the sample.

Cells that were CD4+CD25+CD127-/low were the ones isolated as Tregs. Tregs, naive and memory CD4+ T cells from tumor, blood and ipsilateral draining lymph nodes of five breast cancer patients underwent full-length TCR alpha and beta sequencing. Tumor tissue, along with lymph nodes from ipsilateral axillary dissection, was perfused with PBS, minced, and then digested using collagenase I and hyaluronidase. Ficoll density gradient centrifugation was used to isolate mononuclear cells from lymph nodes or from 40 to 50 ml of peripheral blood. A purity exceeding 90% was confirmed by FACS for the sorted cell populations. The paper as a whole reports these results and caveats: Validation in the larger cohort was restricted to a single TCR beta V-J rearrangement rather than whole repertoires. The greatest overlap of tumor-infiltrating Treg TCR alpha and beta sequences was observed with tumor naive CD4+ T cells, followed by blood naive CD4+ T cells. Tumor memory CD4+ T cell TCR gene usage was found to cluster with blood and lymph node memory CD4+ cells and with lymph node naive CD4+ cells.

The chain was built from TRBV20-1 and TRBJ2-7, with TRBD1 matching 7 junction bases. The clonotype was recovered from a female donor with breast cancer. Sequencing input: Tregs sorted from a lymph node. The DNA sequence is TGCAGTGCTAGAGGACAGGGCGCCTACGAGCAGTACTTC. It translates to CSARGQGAYEQYF.